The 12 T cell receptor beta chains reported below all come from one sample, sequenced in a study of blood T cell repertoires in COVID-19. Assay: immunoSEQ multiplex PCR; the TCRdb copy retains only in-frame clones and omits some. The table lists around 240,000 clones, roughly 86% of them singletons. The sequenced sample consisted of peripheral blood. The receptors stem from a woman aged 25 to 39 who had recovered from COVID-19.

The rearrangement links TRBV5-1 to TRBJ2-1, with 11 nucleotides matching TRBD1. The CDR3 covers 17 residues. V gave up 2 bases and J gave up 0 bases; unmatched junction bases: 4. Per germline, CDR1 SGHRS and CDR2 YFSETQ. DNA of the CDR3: TGCGCCAGCAGCTTAGGGACAGGGGGAATCTCCTACAATGAGCAGTTCTTC. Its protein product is CASSLGTGGISYNEQFF.

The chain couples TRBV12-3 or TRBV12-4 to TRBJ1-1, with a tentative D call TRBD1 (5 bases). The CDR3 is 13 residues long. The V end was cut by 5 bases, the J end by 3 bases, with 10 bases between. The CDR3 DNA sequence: TGTGCCAGCAGTCAGGGCTCTTACACTGAAGCTTTCTTT. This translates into CASSQGSYTEAFF.

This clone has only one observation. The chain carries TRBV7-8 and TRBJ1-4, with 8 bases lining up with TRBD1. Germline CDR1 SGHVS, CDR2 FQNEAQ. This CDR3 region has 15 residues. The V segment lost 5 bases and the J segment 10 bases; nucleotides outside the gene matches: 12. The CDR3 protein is CASSPGTGARRKLFF. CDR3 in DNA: TGTGCCAGCAGCCCCGGGACAGGCGCTAGGAGAAAACTGTTTTTT.

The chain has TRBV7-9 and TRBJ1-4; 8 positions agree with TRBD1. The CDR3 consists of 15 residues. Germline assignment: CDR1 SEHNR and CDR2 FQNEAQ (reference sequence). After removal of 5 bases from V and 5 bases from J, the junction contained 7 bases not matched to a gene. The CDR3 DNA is TGTGCCAGCAGCCCCCGCCGGGACAGGAATGAAAAACTGTTTTTT. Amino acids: CASSPRRDRNEKLFF.

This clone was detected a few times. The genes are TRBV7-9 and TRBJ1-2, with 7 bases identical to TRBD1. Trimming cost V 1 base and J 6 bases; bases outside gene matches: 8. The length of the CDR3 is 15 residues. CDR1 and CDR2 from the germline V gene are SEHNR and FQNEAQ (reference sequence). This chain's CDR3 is CASSLGGQRRDGYTF. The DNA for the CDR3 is TGTGCCAGCAGCTTAGGGGGACAGAGAAGGGATGGCTACACCTTC.

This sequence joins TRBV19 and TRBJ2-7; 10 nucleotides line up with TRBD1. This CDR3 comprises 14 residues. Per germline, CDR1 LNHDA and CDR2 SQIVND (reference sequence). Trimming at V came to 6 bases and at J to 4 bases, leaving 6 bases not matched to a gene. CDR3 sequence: CASSLGTGEYEQYF. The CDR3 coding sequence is TGTGCCAGTAGCTTAGGGACAGGGGAGTACGAGCAGTACTTC.

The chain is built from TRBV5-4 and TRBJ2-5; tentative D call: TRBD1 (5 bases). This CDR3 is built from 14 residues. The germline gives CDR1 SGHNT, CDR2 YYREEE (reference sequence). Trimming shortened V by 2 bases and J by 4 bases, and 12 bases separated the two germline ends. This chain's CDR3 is CASSFQGGPETQYF. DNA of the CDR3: TGTGCCAGCAGCTTCCAGGGTGGGCCAGAGACCCAGTACTTC. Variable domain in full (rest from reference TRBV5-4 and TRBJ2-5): ETGVTQSPTHLIKTRGQQVTLRCSSQSGHNTVSWYQQALGQGPQFIFQYYREEENGRGNFPPRFSGLQFPNYSSELNVNALELDDSALYLCASSFQGGPETQYFGPGTRLLVL.

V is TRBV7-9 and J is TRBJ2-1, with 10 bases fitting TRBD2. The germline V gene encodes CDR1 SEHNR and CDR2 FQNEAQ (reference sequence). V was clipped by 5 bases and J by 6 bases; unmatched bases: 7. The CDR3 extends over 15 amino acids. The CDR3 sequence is CASSPLSGGLNEQFF. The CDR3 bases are TGTGCCAGCAGCCCCCTTAGCGGGGGGCTCAATGAGCAGTTCTTC.

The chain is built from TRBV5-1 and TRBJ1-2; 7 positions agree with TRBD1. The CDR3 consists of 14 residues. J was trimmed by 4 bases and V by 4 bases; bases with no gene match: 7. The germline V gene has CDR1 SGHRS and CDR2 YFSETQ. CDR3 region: CASSGQAGIYGYTF. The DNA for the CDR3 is TGCGCCAGCAGCGGACAGGCTGGCATCTATGGCTACACCTTC.

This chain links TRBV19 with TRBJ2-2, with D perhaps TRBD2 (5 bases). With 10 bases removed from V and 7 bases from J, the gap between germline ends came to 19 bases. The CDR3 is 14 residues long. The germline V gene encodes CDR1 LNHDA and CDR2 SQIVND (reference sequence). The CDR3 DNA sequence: TGTGCCACCATGGGAGAGGGAGACTACGGGGAGCTGTTTTTT. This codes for CATMGEGDYGELFF.

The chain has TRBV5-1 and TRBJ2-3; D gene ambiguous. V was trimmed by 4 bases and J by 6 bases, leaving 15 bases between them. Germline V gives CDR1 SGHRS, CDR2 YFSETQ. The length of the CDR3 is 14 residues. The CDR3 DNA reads TGCGCCAGCAGCCCCGGTGAACCCGGGGATACGCAGTATTTT. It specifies CASSPGEPGDTQYF. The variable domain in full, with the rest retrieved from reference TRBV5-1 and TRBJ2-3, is KAGVTQTPRYLIKTRGQQVTLSCSPISGHRSVSWYQQTPGQGLQFLFEYFSETQRNKGNFPGRFSGRQFSNSRSEMNVSTLELGDSALYLCASSPGEPGDTQYFGPGTRLTVL.

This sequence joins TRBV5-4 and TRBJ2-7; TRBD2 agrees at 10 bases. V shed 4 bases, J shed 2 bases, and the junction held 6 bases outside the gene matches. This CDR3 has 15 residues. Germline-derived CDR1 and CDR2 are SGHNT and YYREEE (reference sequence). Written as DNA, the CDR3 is TGTGCCAGCAGCCCCCAGAGCGGGGGGGCCTACGAGCAGTACTTC. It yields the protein CASSPQSGGAYEQYF.